A single sample gave rise to the 23 T cell receptor beta chains below, sequenced in a study of blood T cell repertoires in COVID-19. Data came from immunoSEQ multiplex PCR; TCRdb stores just in-frame clones and leaves some out. The sample shows around 200,000 clones, 85% to 90% of them seen only once. The source material was peripheral blood. The receptors originated from a woman aged 55-75 years with COVID-19, enrolled during active disease.

This rearrangement joins TRBV4-2 to TRBJ2-1; a weak D match, TRBD2 (7 bases). V lost 1 base and J 3 bases, leaving 10 bases between the germline ends. The CDR3 contains 15 residues. The V gene's germline CDR1 is LGHNA and CDR2 YNFKEQ. DNA for the CDR3: TGTGCCAGCAGCCAAGGGGAGGGGGGCTACAATGAGCAGTTCTTC. Residues: CASSQGEGGYNEQFF.

The chain employs TRBV21-1 and TRBJ2-5; TRBD1 is taken as the D call from the table, unchecked against the DNA. TRBV21-1 is a known pseudogene. This CDR3 is built from 16 residues. This chain's CDR3 is CASSLRSGTRRETQYF. CDR3 in DNA: TGTGCCAGCAGCCTCCGCTCCGGGACAAGGAGAGAGACCCAGTACTTC.

The CDR3 region has the DNA TGTGCCAGCGCCGCGGGACTAGGGCGTTCCTACGAGCAGTACTTC. Protein: CASAAGLGRSYEQYF. The gene calls are TRBV7-2 and TRBJ2-7; TRBD2 aligns across 8 bases. CDR1 is SGHTA and CDR2 is FQGNSA in the germline V gene. This CDR3 contains 15 residues. Unmatched junction bases numbered 10, after V lost 8 bases and J lost 1 base. Full variable domain (rest looked up from reference TRBV7-2 and TRBJ2-7): GAGVSQSPSNKVTEKGKDVELRCDPISGHTALYWYRQSLGQGLEFLIYFQGNSAPDKSGLPSDRFSAERTGGSVSTLTIQRTQQEDSAVYLCASAAGLGRSYEQYFGPGTRLTVT.

The CDR3 loop reads CASSLEWGEPYEQYF. CDR3 sequence (DNA): TGTGCCAGCAGCTTAGAGTGGGGAGAACCCTACGAGCAGTACTTC. The genes are TRBV7-2 and TRBJ2-7, with D tentatively TRBD2 (5 bases). The CDR3 spans 15 residues. V shed 1 base and J shed 2 bases, with 12 bases lying between them. CDR1 and CDR2 (germline): SGHTA, FQGNSA.

The rearrangement joins TRBV6-5 to TRBJ2-7; a possible D gene is TRBD2 (5 bases). V was cut by 7 bases and J by 3 bases, with 13 bases left in between. Per germline, CDR1 MNHEY and CDR2 SVGAGI. The CDR3 covers 13 residues. In nucleotides, the CDR3 is TGTGCCAGCAACGGGGAAAGAAACTACGAGCAGTACTTC. It specifies CASNGERNYEQYF.

The chain joins TRBV9 to TRBJ2-3; tentative D call: TRBD1 (7 bases). Per germline, CDR1 SGDLS and CDR2 YYNGEE. The CDR3 contains 16 residues. Trimming removed 4 bases at V and 0 bases at J, with 15 bases between. DNA of the CDR3: TGTGCCAGCAGCTCAAGACAGGGAGGCAGCACAGATACGCAGTATTTT. This translates into CASSSRQGGSTDTQYF.

The DNA for the CDR3 is TGTGCCTGGAGTAGACTTGAGGGAGGCTACACCTTC. This gives the protein CAWSRLEGGYTF. The chain employs TRBV30 and TRBJ1-2; D ambiguous. V was cut by 2 bases and J by 8 bases, with 12 bases left in between. The CDR3 runs 12 residues. CDR1 is GTSNPN, CDR2 SVGIG, per germline (reference sequence).

The rearrangement joins TRBV7-9 to TRBJ1-1; 8 nucleotides agree with TRBD1. Trimming at V came to 5 bases and at J to 8 bases, leaving 4 bases not matched to a gene. This CDR3 is built from 12 residues. Germline CDR1 reads SEHNR; CDR2 reads FQNEAQ (reference sequence). This CDR3 reads CASSRQGIEAFF. The CDR3 nucleotides are TGTGCCAGCAGCCGACAGGGGATAGAAGCTTTCTTT.

This chain joins TRBV18 and TRBJ1-2, with D perhaps TRBD1 (6 bases). This CDR3 has 14 amino acids. CDR1 is KGHSH, CDR2 LQKENI, per germline. The V and J ends lost 8 bases and 5 bases respectively, with 18 bases between them. The CDR3 nucleotides read TGTGCCAGCAATCGACCGGTCACAGGGTATGGCTACACCTTC. Its protein is CASNRPVTGYGYTF.

The CDR3 sequence is CASSLKQNTEAFF. DNA for the CDR3: TGTGCCAGCAGTTTAAAACAGAACACTGAAGCTTTCTTT. The chain links TRBV12-3 or TRBV12-4 to TRBJ1-1; D is undetermined. V lost 2 bases, J lost 1 base, and 5 bases lay in between. This CDR3 region has 13 residues.

The rearrangement joins TRBV11-3 to TRBJ2-7; D is possibly TRBD1 (6 bases). The CDR3 spans 13 residues. Trimming removed 1 base at V and 6 bases at J, with 10 bases between. Germline loops: CDR1 SGHNT, CDR2 YENEEA. In DNA form, the CDR3 reads TGTGCCAGCAGCTTAGTATCCAGGGGCGAGCAGTACTTC. Encoded protein: CASSLVSRGEQYF. The variable domain in full, completed from reference TRBV11-3 and TRBJ2-7, reads EAGVVQSPRYKIIEKKQPVAFWCNPISGHNTLYWYLQNLGQGPELLIRYENEEAVDDSQLPKDRFSAERLKGVDSTLKIQPAELGDSAVYLCASSLVSRGEQYFGPGTRLTVT.

This sequence joins TRBV9 and TRBJ1-1; TRBD1 is a possible D gene (6 bases). The ends were cut back, 4 bases at V and 1 base at J, with 11 bases in the middle. The CDR3 is 14 residues long. Germline CDR1 reads SGDLS; CDR2 reads YYNGEE. CDR3 DNA sequence: TGTGCCAGCAGCTTGACAGGCCAGAACACTGAAGCTTTCTTT. Translating gives CASSLTGQNTEAFF.

This clone occurred a few times. The chain combines TRBV4-1 with TRBJ1-2, with D hard to call. The ends were cut back, 0 bases at V and 4 bases at J, with 21 bases in the middle. The CDR3 covers 18 residues. The germline V gene has CDR1 MGHRA and CDR2 YSYEKL. CDR3 DNA sequence: TGCGCCAGCAGCCAAGAAGCAGGACTTCTAAAAGGAAGCTATGGCTACACCTTC. Protein product: CASSQEAGLLKGSYGYTF.

The genes are TRBV28 and TRBJ1-2, with 11 bases lining up with TRBD1. V was pared by 5 bases and J by 4 bases, with 6 bases of the junction left unmatched. This CDR3 spans 15 amino acids. Germline lookup yields CDR1 MDHEN and CDR2 SYDVKM. CDR3 loop: CASSPLGQGGYGYTF. For the CDR3, the DNA is TGTGCCAGCAGTCCGTTGGGACAGGGGGGCTATGGCTACACCTTC.

J is TRBJ1-5 and V is TRBV28; a possible D gene is TRBD1 (5 bases). The V gene's germline CDR1 is MDHEN and CDR2 SYDVKM. V was trimmed by 4 bases and J by 3 bases, leaving 16 bases between them. The CDR3 is made up of 16 amino acids. The CDR3 here is CASSSRDGGINQPQHF. The CDR3 DNA reads as TGTGCCAGCAGTTCCCGGGACGGGGGAATCAATCAGCCCCAGCATTTT.

This clone showed up just a few times. The chain links TRBV24-1 to TRBJ2-7, with D possibly matching TRBD1 (5 bases). The germline CDR1 and CDR2 sequences are KGHDR and SFDVKD. The CDR3 sequence is 16 residues long. V gave up 3 bases and J gave up 1 base, with 15 bases separating them. The CDR3 is CATSDVGAGHSYEQYF. The DNA for the CDR3 is TGTGCCACCAGTGATGTTGGGGCAGGGCATTCCTACGAGCAGTACTTC.

This clone was found once. CDR3 DNA sequence: TGCGCCAGCAGCCTCGGGACTGCCTCCTATAATTCACCCCTCCACTTT. Its protein product is CASSLGTASYNSPLHF. The chain has TRBV5-1 and TRBJ1-6; possible D gene TRBD1, 5 bases. The CDR3 has 16 amino acids. V was pared by 4 bases and J by 0 bases, with 11 bases between. Germline V gene sequence: CDR1 SGHRS, CDR2 YFSETQ.

CDR3 in amino acids: CASSQVSGSNQPQHF. DNA for the CDR3: TGTGCCAGCAGCCAAGTCTCAGGGAGCAATCAGCCCCAGCATTTT. V usage is TRBV3-1 (or the pseudogene TRBV3-2) and J usage is TRBJ1-5; a weak D match, TRBD1 (5 bases). The V and J ends lost 1 base and 1 base respectively, with 8 bases between them. CDR3 length equals 15 residues. Germline V gives CDR1 LGHDT, CDR2 YNNKEL (reference sequence).

V usage is TRBV5-5 and J usage is TRBJ1-4, with 7 bases fitting TRBD1. The germline gives CDR1 SGHKS, CDR2 YYEKEE (reference sequence). J lost 5 bases, V lost 3 bases, and 10 bases had no gene match. The CDR3 runs 16 residues. The CDR3: CASSWGPGRGNEKLFF. The CDR3 DNA reads TGTGCCAGCAGCTGGGGTCCGGGCAGGGGGAATGAAAAACTGTTTTTT.

A few counts support this clone. V gene TRBV27 combines with J gene TRBJ1-1; D unclear. This CDR3 spans 15 amino acids. Trimming pared 2 bases from V and 5 bases from J, leaving 15 bases between. Germline V CDR1 and CDR2: MNHEY, SMNVEV (reference sequence). This chain's CDR3 is CASSLGRQPMTEAFF. CDR3 in DNA: TGTGCCAGCAGTTTAGGGCGTCAGCCTATGACTGAAGCTTTCTTT.

This clone has just one count. The chain links TRBV15 to TRBJ1-5; D call uncertain. In germline, CDR1 is LNHNV, CDR2 YYDKDF (reference sequence). CDR3 length: 13 residues. V lost 5 bases and J lost 8, with 13 bases in between. The CDR3 coding sequence is TGTGCCACCAGCTTCCGCAGCGGTGAGCCCCAGCATTTT. Translating it yields CATSFRSGEPQHF.

The chain carries TRBV5-1 and TRBJ1-2; TRBD1 matches at 7 bases. Per the germline V gene, CDR1 is SGHRS and CDR2 is YFSETQ. Losses at the gene ends were 5 bases for V and 1 base for J; bases not matched to a gene: 11. The CDR3 contains 16 residues. The CDR3 sequence: CASRPNSGQINYGYTF. The CDR3 nucleotides are TGCGCCAGCAGACCGAACTCGGGACAGATTAACTATGGCTACACCTTC.

This clone appeared a single time. The chain uses TRBV7-9 and TRBJ2-7; TRBD1 might be the D (5 bases). The V gene lost 2 bases and the J gene lost 1 base, with 15 bases spanning the gap. This CDR3 comprises 16 residues. Germline V gives CDR1 SEHNR, CDR2 FQNEAQ (reference sequence). Here the CDR3 reads CASSLPTGHTSYEQYF. CDR3 nucleotide sequence: TGTGCCAGCAGCTTACCCACAGGACATACTTCCTACGAGCAGTACTTC.